These 3 T cell receptor beta chains originate from one sample sequenced in a study of CD8+ T cells in alopecia areata. In each case, RNA was isolated and then reverse transcribed into cDNA as the sequencing template. Clones were read by immunoSEQ multiplex PCR, and TCRdb kept only the in-frame ones, dropping some. The table lists 150,000 to 200,000 clones, around 50% of them singletons. Treatment reported: oral pan-JAK inhibitor, 5-10 mg twice daily. The material was CD8+ T cells sorted from blood, obtained at week 24, from a patient treated with tofacitinib. Receptor source: a human donor with alopecia areata.

CDR3 sequence: CASSPFQTDLRETQYF. In nucleotides, the CDR3 is TGCGCCAGCAGCCCTTTTCAGACAGACCTTCGAGAGACCCAGTACTTC. The chain has TRBV5-1 and TRBJ2-5; D perhaps matches TRBD1 (5 bases). The V and J ends lost 4 bases and 4 bases respectively, with 20 bases between them. Germline V lookup: CDR1 SGHRS, CDR2 YFSETQ. The CDR3 covers 16 residues.

This clone was seen only a few times. The chain joins TRBV27 to TRBJ2-3, with D unclear. With 3 bases removed from V and 2 bases from J, the gap between germline ends came to 9 bases. Germline CDR1 and CDR2: MNHEY and SMNVEV (reference sequence). The CDR3 sequence is 14 residues long. CDR3 residues: CASSFYGVTDTQYF. In nucleotides, the CDR3 is TGTGCCAGCAGTTTCTACGGAGTCACAGATACGCAGTATTTT.

This sequence joins TRBV29-1 and TRBJ2-5; no clear D gene. The CDR3 length is 15 residues. CDR1 is SQVTM and CDR2 is ANQGSEA in the germline V gene. V gave up 4 bases and J gave up 5 bases, with 20 bases separating them. CDR3 DNA: TGCAGCGTTGTTTGGCGGTCTACCCCTAGGGAGACCCAGTACTTC. This codes for CSVVWRSTPRETQYF.